Below are 26 T cell receptor beta chains sequenced from a single sample in a study of shared T cell receptors in the human thymus (dated by TCRdb to about 2021). Libraries were prepared through the immunoSEQ multiplex PCR assay. Here the immuneACCESS table is served through TCRdb, limited to in-frame sequences with V and J called. Missing clones are a known gap in these copies; in checked studies unresolved V genes cover under half, and the rest lacks a known reason. The sample yields hundreds of thousands of clones; roughly 88% were counted once. The ten most abundant clones make up 0.0095% to 0.013% of the sample. These same records also appear under a second study, on human thymus T cells.

Sequenced: thymocytes. The receptors come from a boy in the first two years of life with a congenital heart defect. Donor details come from another sample of the same person, matched by shared clones.

The chain is built from TRBV7-6 and TRBJ2-1; no clear D gene. CDR3 size: 12 residues. Trimming pared 5 bases from V and 9 bases from J, leaving 11 bases between. The germline V gene has CDR1 SGHVS and CDR2 FNYEAQ. The CDR3 DNA reads TGTGCCAGCAGCGCAGTAGCCTCTGAGCAGTTCTTC. This encodes CASSAVASEQFF. Filled out from reference TRBV7-6 and TRBJ2-1, the complete variable domain reads GAGVSQSPRYKVTKRGQDVALRCDPISGHVSLYWYRQALGQGPEFLTYFNYEAQQDKSGLPNDRFSAERPEGSISTLTIQRTEQRDSAMYRCASSAVASEQFFGPGTRLTVL.

This clone was seen a handful of times. The chain links TRBV2 to TRBJ1-5; D is uncertain. Germline V CDR1 and CDR2: SNHLY, FYNNEI. This CDR3 is built from 14 residues. Trimming cost V 5 bases and J 9 bases, with 17 bases left between them. CDR3 sequence: CASSSGVSAGPQHF. The CDR3 coding sequence is TGTGCCAGCAGTTCCGGGGTCTCCGCTGGGCCCCAGCATTTT.

The rearrangement uses TRBV10-3 and TRBJ2-2; the match to TRBD2 covers 12 bases. The J segment lost 3 bases and the V segment lost 6 bases, leaving 5 bases of the junction unmatched. Germline CDR1 reads ENHRY; CDR2 reads SYGVKD. The CDR3 loop spans 16 amino acids. The CDR3 loop reads CAISLTSGRDTGELFF. In nucleotides, the CDR3 is TGTGCCATCAGCTTGACTAGCGGGAGAGACACCGGGGAGCTGTTTTTT.

The V gene is TRBV11-2, the J gene TRBJ2-1; 9 nucleotides align to TRBD2. Germline CDR1 is SGHAT and CDR2 is FQNNGV. The CDR3 runs 16 residues. V shed 5 bases, J shed 5 bases, and the junction held 10 bases outside the gene matches. DNA of the CDR3: TGTGCCAGCAGCCCAGTTAGCGGGAGAGTTAACAATGAGCAGTTCTTC. Translation: CASSPVSGRVNNEQFF.

The rearrangement uses TRBV27 and TRBJ2-7; D is ambiguous. The germline V gene has CDR1 MNHEY and CDR2 SMNVEV (reference sequence). V was cut by 2 bases and J by 0 bases, with 8 bases left in between. CDR3 size: 14 residues. The CDR3 DNA is TGTGCCAGCAGTTTAATGCCTAGCTCCTACGAGCAGTACTTC. Translation gives CASSLMPSSYEQYF.

The chain uses TRBV11-3 and TRBJ2-1; 12 nucleotides line up with TRBD2. Germline V gene lookup returns CDR1 SGHNT and CDR2 YENEEA. The CDR3 contains 15 residues. With V trimmed by 0 bases and J by 7 bases, 1 base remained unmatched. CDR3 loop: CASSLEGTSGNEQFF. CDR3 sequence (DNA): TGTGCCAGCAGCTTAGAGGGGACTAGCGGGAATGAGCAGTTCTTC. The full variable domain, in which reference TRBV11-3 and TRBJ2-1 provide the parts outside the CDR3, is EAGVVQSPRYKIIEKKQPVAFWCNPISGHNTLYWYLQNLGQGPELLIRYENEEAVDDSQLPKDRFSAERLKGVDSTLKIQPAELGDSAVYLCASSLEGTSGNEQFFGPGTRLTVL.

The rearrangement links TRBV28 to TRBJ1-4; TRBD1 might be the D (5 bases). Germline V gives CDR1 MDHEN, CDR2 SYDVKM. The CDR3 runs to 16 residues. V gave up 4 bases and J gave up 4 bases, with 16 bases separating them. CDR3 DNA: TGTGCCAGCAGTTCTGCAGGGAGGAACGGTAATGAAAAACTGTTTTTT. Protein product: CASSSAGRNGNEKLFF.

The V and J genes are TRBV6-6 and TRBJ2-1; tentatively, D is TRBD1 (6 bases). With 0 bases removed from V and 5 bases from J, the gap between germline ends came to 14 bases. Germline V lookup: CDR1 MNHNY, CDR2 SVGAGI (reference sequence). CDR3 length equals 16 residues. The CDR3 nucleotides read TGTGCCAGCAGTTACTCAGGAGTGGGGGCGCACAATGAGCAGTTCTTC. Its protein product is CASSYSGVGAHNEQFF.

This clone has only one observation. Here the CDR3 reads CASSEGGSYEQYF. CDR3 coding DNA: TGTGCCAGCAGTGAAGGAGGCAGTTACGAGCAGTACTTC. The chain carries TRBV6-1 and TRBJ2-7, with unresolved D. The CDR3 sequence is 13 residues long. Germline V gives CDR1 MNHNS, CDR2 SASEGT. Trimming took off 1 base at V and 4 bases at J, with 8 bases between the two ends.

This clone was seen only once. The rearrangement uses TRBV29-1 and TRBJ2-5, with TRBD1 as a possible D gene (6 bases). The V and J ends lost 2 bases and 5 bases respectively, with 15 bases between them. The CDR3 consists of 14 residues. The V gene's germline CDR1 is SQVTM and CDR2 ANQGSEA. The CDR3 DNA is TGCAGCGTTGAACCGGGACACCCGGGGGAGACCCAGTACTTC. Residues: CSVEPGHPGETQYF.

The chain recombines TRBV29-1 with TRBJ1-2, with a weak D call TRBD1 (5 bases). Germline V lookup: CDR1 SQVTM, CDR2 ANQGSEA. This CDR3 region has 14 residues. Trimming left V 3 bases short and J 4 bases short, with 15 bases between. The CDR3 is CSVEPSGGGYGYTF. The CDR3 bases are TGCAGCGTTGAGCCTAGCGGTGGGGGCTATGGCTACACCTTC.

The V and J genes are TRBV21-1 and TRBJ2-7; TRBD1, the table's D call, lacks a check against the DNA. TRBV21-1 is described as a pseudogene. The CDR3 is 16 residues long. CDR3: CASSPHPGQGAYEQYF. CDR3 DNA sequence: TGTGCCAGCAGCCCCCACCCGGGACAGGGTGCCTACGAGCAGTACTTC.

The genes are TRBV6-1 and TRBJ1-1; the D is unclear. The CDR3 consists of 14 residues. Trimming shortened V by 4 bases and J by 0 bases, and 9 bases separated the two germline ends. Germline CDR1 reads MNHNS; CDR2 reads SASEGT. Here the CDR3 reads CASSGGSMNTEAFF. In nucleotides, the CDR3 is TGTGCCAGCAGTGGAGGAAGCATGAACACTGAAGCTTTCTTT.

This chain links TRBV28 with TRBJ2-5; 7 bases are shared with TRBD2. This CDR3 has 16 residues. J lost 4 bases, V lost 2 bases, and 10 bases had no gene match. The germline CDR1 and CDR2 sequences are MDHEN and SYDVKM. This CDR3 is CASSLGPKRGIETQYF. Written as DNA, the CDR3 is TGTGCCAGCAGTTTAGGGCCCAAGCGGGGCATAGAGACCCAGTACTTC.

J is TRBJ1-3 and V is TRBV6-4, with 8 bases lining up with TRBD1. The V gene's germline CDR1 is MRHNA and CDR2 SNTAGT. The J segment lost 6 bases and the V segment lost 7 bases, leaving 8 bases of the junction unmatched. There are 14 residues in the CDR3. The CDR3 DNA reads as TGTGCCAGCATGTTACAGGGGGAGGAAAACACCATATATTTT. Encoded protein: CASMLQGEENTIYF.

The rearrangement uses TRBV27 and TRBJ2-3; 9 positions agree with TRBD2. Germline values: CDR1 MNHEY, CDR2 SMNVEV (reference sequence). The CDR3 totals 17 residues. J gave up 2 bases and V 5 bases, and 11 bases lay outside the gene matches. This CDR3 reads CASSPGTSQFSTDTQYF. The CDR3 bases are TGTGCCAGCAGTCCCGGGACTAGCCAATTTTCCACAGATACGCAGTATTTT.

This chain uses TRBV19 with TRBJ2-7; 9 bases map to TRBD2. This CDR3 has 14 residues. Trimming at V came to 8 bases and at J to 5 bases, leaving 10 bases not matched to a gene. Per germline, CDR1 LNHDA and CDR2 SQIVND (reference sequence). The CDR3 protein is CASPKGGRADEQYF. The CDR3 nucleotides are TGTGCCAGTCCGAAGGGCGGGAGGGCCGACGAGCAGTACTTC.

Comment on this clone: Other DNA sequences within the sample encode an identical CDR3. V and J are TRBV2 and TRBJ2-3; the match to TRBD2 covers 15 bases. The CDR3 is 19 residues long. Per germline, CDR1 SNHLY and CDR2 FYNNEI. V lost 4 bases and J lost 5; bases outside the gene matches: 13. The CDR3 DNA follows: TGTGCCAGCAGTGCACGCCCCCCCCGGACTAGCGGGAGGGTAGATACGCAGTATTTT. Translating it yields CASSARPPRTSGRVDTQYF.

This chain joins TRBV25-1 and TRBJ1-1; no reliable D call. CDR1 MGHDK and CDR2 SYGVNS come from the germline V gene. There are 15 residues in the CDR3. The V gene lost 3 bases and the J gene lost 3 bases, with 14 bases spanning the gap. CDR3 loop: CASSDLMGVHTEAFF. As DNA, the CDR3 is TGTGCCAGCAGTGATCTGATGGGCGTACACACTGAAGCTTTCTTT. The full variable domain, completed using reference TRBV25-1 and TRBJ1-1, is EADIYQTPRYLVIGTGKKITLECSQTMGHDKMYWYQQDPGMELHLIHYSYGVNSTEKGDLSSESTVSRIRTEHFPLTLESARPSHTSQYLCASSDLMGVHTEAFFGQGTRLTVV.

The gene calls are TRBV18 and TRBJ2-7, with 7 bases identical to TRBD2. The CDR3 extends over 12 amino acids. Germline trimming cut 1 base from V and 6 bases from J; bases unmatched to any gene: 0. Germline V lookup: CDR1 KGHSH, CDR2 LQKENI. CDR3 sequence reads: CASSPRGGEQYF. The CDR3 region has the DNA TGTGCCAGCTCACCACGGGGGGGCGAGCAGTACTTC.

This chain joins TRBV7-9 and TRBJ1-2; D not resolved. The CDR3 is 13 amino acids. Trimming removed 2 bases at V and 8 bases at J, with 12 bases between. Germline CDR1 reads SEHNR; CDR2 reads FQNEAQ (reference sequence). The CDR3: CASSLSQNNGYTF. The DNA of the CDR3 is TGTGCCAGCAGCTTATCACAGAATAACGGCTACACCTTC.

The chain carries TRBV27 and TRBJ2-7; 9 nucleotides match TRBD1. Trimming cost V 2 bases and J 10 bases; bases outside gene matches: 33. The CDR3 runs 22 residues. The germline V gene encodes CDR1 MNHEY and CDR2 SMNVEV (reference sequence). The CDR3 nucleotides read TGTGCCAGCAGTTTAGCTGGGGGGGTGGGACAGGGACGCAGCGGGTCCCACCGCCCTCAGTACTTC. This sequence encodes CASSLAGGVGQGRSGSHRPQYF.

The chain combines TRBV27 with TRBJ2-3, with 7 bases aligning to TRBD2. From germline, CDR1 is MNHEY and CDR2 SMNVEV (reference sequence). There are 16 residues in the CDR3. After removal of 2 bases from V and 0 bases from J, the junction contained 5 bases not matched to a gene. CDR3 loop: CASSLGEGESTDTQYF. Written as DNA, the CDR3 is TGTGCCAGCAGTTTAGGGGAGGGAGAGAGCACAGATACGCAGTATTTT.

This clone was seen only a few times. The chain combines TRBV19 with TRBJ2-4; 8 bases line up with TRBD2. V lost 3 bases and J lost 5; bases outside the gene matches: 6. The germline CDR1 and CDR2 sequences are LNHDA and SQIVND (reference sequence). This CDR3 region has 15 residues. The CDR3 reads CASSIERESQNIQYF. CDR3 coding DNA: TGTGCCAGTAGTATTGAGCGGGAGAGCCAAAACATTCAGTACTTC.

The genes are TRBV12-5 and TRBJ2-3, with 8 nucleotides matching TRBD1. CDR1 and CDR2 from the germline V gene are LGHNT and FRNRAP. J lost 1 base, V lost 7 bases, and 10 bases had no gene match. The CDR3 has 16 residues. CDR3 in amino acids: CASAPSGRGRTDTQYF. CDR3 DNA: TGTGCTAGTGCCCCTAGTGGCAGGGGGCGCACAGATACGCAGTATTTT. The whole variable domain, remainder taken from reference TRBV12-5 and TRBJ2-3, is DARVTQTPRHKVTEMGQEVTMRCQPILGHNTVFWYRQTMMQGLELLAYFRNRAPLDDSGMPKDRFSAEMPDATLATLKIQPSEPRDSAVYFCASAPSGRGRTDTQYFGPGTRLTVL.

This chain links TRBV4-3 with TRBJ1-1, with D uncertain. The CDR3 runs 16 residues. In germline, CDR1 is LGHNA, CDR2 YSLEER. Trimming pared 0 bases from V and 10 bases from J, leaving 21 bases between. The CDR3 protein is CASSQERQRWARGAFF. For the CDR3, the DNA is TGCGCCAGCAGCCAAGAAAGGCAGAGGTGGGCTCGGGGAGCTTTCTTT.